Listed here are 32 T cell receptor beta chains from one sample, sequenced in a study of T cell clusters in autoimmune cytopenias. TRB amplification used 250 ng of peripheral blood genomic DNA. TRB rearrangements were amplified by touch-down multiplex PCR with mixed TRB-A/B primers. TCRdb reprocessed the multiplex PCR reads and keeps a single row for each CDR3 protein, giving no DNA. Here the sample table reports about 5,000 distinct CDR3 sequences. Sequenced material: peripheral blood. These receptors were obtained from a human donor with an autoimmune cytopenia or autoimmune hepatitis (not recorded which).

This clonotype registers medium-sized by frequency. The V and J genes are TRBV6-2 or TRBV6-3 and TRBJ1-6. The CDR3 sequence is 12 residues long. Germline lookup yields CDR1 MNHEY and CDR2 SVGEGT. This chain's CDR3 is CASSLLVFPLHF.

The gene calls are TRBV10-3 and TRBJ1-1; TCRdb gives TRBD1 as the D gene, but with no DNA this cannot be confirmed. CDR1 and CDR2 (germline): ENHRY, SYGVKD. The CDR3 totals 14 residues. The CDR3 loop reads CAISGAGINTEAFF.

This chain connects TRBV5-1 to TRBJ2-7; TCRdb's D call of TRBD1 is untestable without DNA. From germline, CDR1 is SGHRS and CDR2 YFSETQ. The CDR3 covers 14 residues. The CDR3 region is CASSFWDRAYEQYF.

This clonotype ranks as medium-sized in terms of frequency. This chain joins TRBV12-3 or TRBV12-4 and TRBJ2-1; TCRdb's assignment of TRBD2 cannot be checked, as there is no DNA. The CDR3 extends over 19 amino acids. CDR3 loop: CASSSMPRLAGELGNEQFF.

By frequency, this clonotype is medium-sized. The CDR3 reads CASSRGLAGNFPELFF. This chain connects TRBV19 to TRBJ2-2; the D call of TRBD2 rests on TCRdb alone, since no DNA is present to check it. CDR1 and CDR2 from the germline V gene are LNHDA and SQIVND (reference sequence). The CDR3 has 16 amino acids.

CDR3 in amino acids: CASRDGGGRSNQHQHF. The V call is TRBV6-5, the J call TRBJ1-5; TCRdb designates TRBD1, a call that cannot be tested without DNA. Germline V gives CDR1 MNHEY, CDR2 SVGAGI. The CDR3 has 16 residues.

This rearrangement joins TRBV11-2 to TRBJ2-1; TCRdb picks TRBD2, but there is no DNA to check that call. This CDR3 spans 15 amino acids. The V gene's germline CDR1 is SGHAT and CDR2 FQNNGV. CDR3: CASSFTSGTYNEQFF.

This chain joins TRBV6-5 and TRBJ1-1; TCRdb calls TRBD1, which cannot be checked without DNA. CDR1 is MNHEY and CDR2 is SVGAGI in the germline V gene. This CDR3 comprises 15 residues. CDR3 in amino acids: CASSYTRTGGGEAFF.

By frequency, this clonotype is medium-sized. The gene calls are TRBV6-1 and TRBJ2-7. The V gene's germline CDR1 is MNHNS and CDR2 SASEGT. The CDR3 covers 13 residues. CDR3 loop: CASSEVRVYEQYF.

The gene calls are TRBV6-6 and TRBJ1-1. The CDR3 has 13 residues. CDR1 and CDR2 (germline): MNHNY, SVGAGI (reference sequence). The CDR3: CASSYSGVTEAFF.

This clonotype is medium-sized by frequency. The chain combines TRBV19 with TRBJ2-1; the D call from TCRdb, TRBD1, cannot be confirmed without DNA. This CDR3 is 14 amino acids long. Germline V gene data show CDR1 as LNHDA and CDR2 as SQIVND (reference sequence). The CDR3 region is CASSRDRTYNEQFF.

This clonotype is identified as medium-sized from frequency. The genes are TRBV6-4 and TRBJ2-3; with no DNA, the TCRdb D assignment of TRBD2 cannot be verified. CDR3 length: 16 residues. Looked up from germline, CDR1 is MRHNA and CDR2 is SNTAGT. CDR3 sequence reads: CASSDEAGSSTDTQYF.

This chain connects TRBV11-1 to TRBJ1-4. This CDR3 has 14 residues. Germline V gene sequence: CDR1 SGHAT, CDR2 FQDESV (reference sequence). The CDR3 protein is CASSLAGPGEKLFF. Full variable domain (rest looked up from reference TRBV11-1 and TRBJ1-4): EAEVAQSPRYKITEKSQAVAFWCDPISGHATLYWYRQILGQGPELLVQFQDESVVDDSQLPKDRFSAERLKGVDSTLKIQPAELGDSAMYLCASSLAGPGEKLFFGSGTQLSVL.

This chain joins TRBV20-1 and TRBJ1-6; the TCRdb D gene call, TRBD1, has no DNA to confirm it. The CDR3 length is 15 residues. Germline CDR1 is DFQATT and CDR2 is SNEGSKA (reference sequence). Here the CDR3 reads CSARGGGIYNSPLHF.

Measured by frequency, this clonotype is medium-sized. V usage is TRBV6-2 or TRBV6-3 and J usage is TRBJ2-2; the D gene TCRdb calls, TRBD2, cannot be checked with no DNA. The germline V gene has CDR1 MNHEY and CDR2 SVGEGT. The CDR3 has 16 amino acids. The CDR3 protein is CASSYWLAANTGELFF.

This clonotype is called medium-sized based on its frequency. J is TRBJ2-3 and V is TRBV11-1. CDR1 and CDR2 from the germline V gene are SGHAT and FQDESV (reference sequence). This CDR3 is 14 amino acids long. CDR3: CASSLGTNTDTQYF. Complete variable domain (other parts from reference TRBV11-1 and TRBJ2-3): EAEVAQSPRYKITEKSQAVAFWCDPISGHATLYWYRQILGQGPELLVQFQDESVVDDSQLPKDRFSAERLKGVDSTLKIQPAELGDSAMYLCASSLGTNTDTQYFGPGTRLTVL.

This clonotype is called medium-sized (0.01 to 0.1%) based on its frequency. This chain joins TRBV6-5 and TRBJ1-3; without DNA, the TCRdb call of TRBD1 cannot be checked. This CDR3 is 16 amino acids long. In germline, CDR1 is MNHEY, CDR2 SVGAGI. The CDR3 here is CASSSHFTGGGNTIYF.

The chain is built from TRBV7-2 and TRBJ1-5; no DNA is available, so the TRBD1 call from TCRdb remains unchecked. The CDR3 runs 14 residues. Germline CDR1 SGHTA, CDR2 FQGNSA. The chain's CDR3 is CASSLARGGQPQHF. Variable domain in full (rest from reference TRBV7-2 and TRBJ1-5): GAGVSQSPSNKVTEKGKDVELRCDPISGHTALYWYRQSLGQGLEFLIYFQGNSAPDKSGLPSDRFSAERTGGSVSTLTIQRTQQEDSAVYLCASSLARGGQPQHFGDGTRLSIL.

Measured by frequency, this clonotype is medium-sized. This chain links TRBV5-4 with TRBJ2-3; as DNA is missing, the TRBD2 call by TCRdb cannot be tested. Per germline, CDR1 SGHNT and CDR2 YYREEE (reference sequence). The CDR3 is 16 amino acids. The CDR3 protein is CASSLGGAGDTESQYF.

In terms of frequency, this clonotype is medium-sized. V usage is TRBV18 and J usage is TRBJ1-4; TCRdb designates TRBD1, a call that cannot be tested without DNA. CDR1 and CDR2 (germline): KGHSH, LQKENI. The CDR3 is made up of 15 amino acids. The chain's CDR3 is CASSRGTGSNEKLFF.

CDR3 region: CASSYRDTDTQYF. The chain joins TRBV6-2 or TRBV6-3 to TRBJ2-3; TCRdb selects TRBD1, and the lack of DNA leaves this call unchecked. The CDR3 spans 13 residues. Per germline, CDR1 MNHEY and CDR2 SVGEGT.

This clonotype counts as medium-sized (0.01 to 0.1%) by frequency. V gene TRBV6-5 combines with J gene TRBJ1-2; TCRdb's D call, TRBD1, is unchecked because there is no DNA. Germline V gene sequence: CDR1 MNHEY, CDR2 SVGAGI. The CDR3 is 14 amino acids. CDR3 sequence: CASSYDRGSYGYTF.

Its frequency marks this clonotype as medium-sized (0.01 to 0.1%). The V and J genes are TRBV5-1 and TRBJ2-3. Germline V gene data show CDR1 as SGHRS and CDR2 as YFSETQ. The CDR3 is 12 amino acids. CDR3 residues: CASSLDTDTQYF.

The CDR3 is CASSPTLANYGYTF. The chain links TRBV4-2 to TRBJ1-2. Germline V gives CDR1 LGHNA, CDR2 YNFKEQ. The CDR3 extends over 14 amino acids.

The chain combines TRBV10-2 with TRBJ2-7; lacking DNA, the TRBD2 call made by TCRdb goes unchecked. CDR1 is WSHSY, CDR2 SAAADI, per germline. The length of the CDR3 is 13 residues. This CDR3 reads CASTSGKAYEQYF.

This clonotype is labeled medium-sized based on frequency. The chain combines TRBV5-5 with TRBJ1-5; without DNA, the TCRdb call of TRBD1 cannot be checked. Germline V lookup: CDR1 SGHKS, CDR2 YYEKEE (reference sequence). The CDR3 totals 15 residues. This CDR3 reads CASSSSTGSWEPQHF. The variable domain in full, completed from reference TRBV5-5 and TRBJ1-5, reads DAGVTQSPTHLIKTRGQQVTLRCSPISGHKSVSWYQQVLGQGPQFIFQYYEKEERGRGNFPDRFSARQFPNYSSELNVNALLLGDSALYLCASSSSTGSWEPQHFGDGTRLSIL.

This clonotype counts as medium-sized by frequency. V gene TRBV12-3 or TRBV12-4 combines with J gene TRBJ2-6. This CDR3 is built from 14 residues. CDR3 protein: CASRDSSGANVLTF.

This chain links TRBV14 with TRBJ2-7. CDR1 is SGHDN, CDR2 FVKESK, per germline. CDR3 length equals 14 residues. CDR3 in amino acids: CASSMTGRSYEQYF.

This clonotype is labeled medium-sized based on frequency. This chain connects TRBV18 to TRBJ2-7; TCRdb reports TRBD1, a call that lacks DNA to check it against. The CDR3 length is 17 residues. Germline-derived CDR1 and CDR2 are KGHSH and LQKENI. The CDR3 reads CASSPLIVRASNFEQYF.

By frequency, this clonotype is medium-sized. CDR3 loop: CASSTYGTSSTDTQYF. The chain uses TRBV5-6 and TRBJ2-3; TCRdb's assignment of TRBD1 cannot be checked, as there is no DNA. Germline V CDR1 and CDR2: SGHDT, YYEEEE. CDR3 length: 16 amino acids.

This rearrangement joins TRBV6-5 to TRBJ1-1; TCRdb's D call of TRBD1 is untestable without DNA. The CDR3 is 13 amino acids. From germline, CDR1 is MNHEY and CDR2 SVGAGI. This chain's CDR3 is CASRVRANTEAFF.

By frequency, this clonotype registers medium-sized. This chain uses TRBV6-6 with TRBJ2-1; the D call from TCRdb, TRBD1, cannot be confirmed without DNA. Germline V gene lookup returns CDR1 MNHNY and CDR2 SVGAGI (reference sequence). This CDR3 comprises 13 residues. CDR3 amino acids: CASAGTRNNEQFF.